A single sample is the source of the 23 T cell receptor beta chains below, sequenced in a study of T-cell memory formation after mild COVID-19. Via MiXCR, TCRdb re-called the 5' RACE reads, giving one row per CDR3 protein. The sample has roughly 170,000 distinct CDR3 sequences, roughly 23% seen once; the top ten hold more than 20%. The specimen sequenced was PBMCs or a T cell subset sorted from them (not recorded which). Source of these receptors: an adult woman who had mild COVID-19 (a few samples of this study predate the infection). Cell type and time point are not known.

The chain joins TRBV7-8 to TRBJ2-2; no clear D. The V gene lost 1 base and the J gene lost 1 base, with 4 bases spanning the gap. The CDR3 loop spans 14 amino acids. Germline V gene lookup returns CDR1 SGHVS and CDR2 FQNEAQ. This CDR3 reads CASSLDQNTGELFF. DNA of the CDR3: TGTGCCAGCAGCTTAGATCAGAACACCGGGGAGCTGTTTTTT.

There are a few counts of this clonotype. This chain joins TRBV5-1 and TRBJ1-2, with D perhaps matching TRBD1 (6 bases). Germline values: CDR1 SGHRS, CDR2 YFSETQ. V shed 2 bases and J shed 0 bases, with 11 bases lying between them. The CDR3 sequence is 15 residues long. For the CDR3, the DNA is TGCGCCAGCAGCTTAAGGGGGGAAGCTAACTATGGCTACACCTTC. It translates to CASSLRGEANYGYTF. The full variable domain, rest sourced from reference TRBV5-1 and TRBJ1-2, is KAGVTQTPRYLIKTRGQQVTLSCSPISGHRSVSWYQQTPGQGLQFLFEYFSETQRNKGNFPGRFSGRQFSNSRSEMNVSTLELGDSALYLCASSLRGEANYGYTFGSGTRLTVV.

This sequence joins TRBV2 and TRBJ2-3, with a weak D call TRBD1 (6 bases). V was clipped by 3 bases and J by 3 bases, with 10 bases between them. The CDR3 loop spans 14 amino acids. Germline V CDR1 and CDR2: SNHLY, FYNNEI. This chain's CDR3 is CASSEYRETDTQYF. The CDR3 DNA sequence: TGTGCCAGCAGTGAGTACAGGGAGACAGATACGCAGTATTTT.

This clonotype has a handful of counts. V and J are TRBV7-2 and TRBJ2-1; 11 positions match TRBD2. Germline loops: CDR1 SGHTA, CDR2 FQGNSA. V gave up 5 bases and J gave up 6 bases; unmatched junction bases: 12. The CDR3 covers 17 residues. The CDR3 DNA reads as TGTGCCAGCAGCGGACCGACACTAGCGGGAGTCACCAATGAGCAGTTCTTC. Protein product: CASSGPTLAGVTNEQFF.

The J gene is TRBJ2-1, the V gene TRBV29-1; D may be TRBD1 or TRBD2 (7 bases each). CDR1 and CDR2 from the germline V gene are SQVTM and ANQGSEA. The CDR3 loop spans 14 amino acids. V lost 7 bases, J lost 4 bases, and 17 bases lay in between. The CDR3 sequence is CSARGGGGYNEQFF. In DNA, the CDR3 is TGCAGCGCCAGGGGGGGAGGAGGATACAATGAGCAGTTCTTC.

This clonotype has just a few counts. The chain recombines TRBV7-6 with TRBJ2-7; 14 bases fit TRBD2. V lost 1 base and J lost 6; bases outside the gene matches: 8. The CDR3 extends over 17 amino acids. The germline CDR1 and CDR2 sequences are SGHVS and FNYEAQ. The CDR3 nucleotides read TGTGCCAGCAGCTTAGGTTCGGGACTAGCGGGAGCAGGCGAGCAGTACTTC. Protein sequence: CASSLGSGLAGAGEQYF.

CDR3 in amino acids: CASSQGGGGWGTEAFF. The CDR3 DNA reads as TGCGCCAGCAGCCAAGGTGGAGGGGGCTGGGGTACTGAAGCTTTCTTT. The chain uses TRBV4-1 and TRBJ1-1, with 7 bases fitting TRBD1. Trimming removed 1 base from V and 5 bases from J; junction bases left unmatched: 10. The CDR3 spans 16 residues. CDR1 and CDR2 from the germline V gene are MGHRA and YSYEKL.

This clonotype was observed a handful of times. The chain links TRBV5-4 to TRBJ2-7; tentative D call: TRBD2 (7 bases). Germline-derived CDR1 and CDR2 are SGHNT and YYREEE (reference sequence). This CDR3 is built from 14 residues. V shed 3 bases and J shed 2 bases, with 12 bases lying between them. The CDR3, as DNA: TGTGCCAGCAGCTGGGGCGGGGGCCCCTACGAGCAGTACTTC. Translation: CASSWGGGPYEQYF.

The CDR3 DNA follows: TGCGCCAGCAGCCAAATAAATCTCCGAAGCGCGAACACCGGGGAGCTGTTTTTT. This encodes CASSQINLRSANTGELFF. This chain joins TRBV4-1 and TRBJ2-2, with no clear D. In germline, CDR1 is MGHRA, CDR2 YSYEKL. This CDR3 has 18 residues. The V end was cut by 2 bases, the J end by 0 bases, with 16 bases between.

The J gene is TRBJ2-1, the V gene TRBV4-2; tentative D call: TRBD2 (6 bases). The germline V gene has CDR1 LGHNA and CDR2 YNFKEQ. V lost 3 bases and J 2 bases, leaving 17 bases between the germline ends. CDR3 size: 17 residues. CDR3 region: CASSQIGLSGAYNEQFF. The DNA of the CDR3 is TGTGCCAGCAGCCAGATCGGACTATCGGGAGCCTACAATGAGCAGTTCTTC.

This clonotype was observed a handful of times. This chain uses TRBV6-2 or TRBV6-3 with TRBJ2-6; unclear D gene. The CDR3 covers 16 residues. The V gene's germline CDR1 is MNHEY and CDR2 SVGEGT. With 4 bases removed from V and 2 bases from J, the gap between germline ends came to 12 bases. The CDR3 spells CASSSLHRAGANVLTF. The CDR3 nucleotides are TGTGCCAGCAGTTCCCTACACCGAGCTGGGGCCAACGTCCTGACTTTC.

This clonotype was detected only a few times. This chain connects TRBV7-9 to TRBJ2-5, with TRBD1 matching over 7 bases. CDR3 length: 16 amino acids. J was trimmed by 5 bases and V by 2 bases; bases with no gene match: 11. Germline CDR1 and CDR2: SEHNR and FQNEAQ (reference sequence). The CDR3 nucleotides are TGTGCCAGCAGCTTATTAGGTACAGGGGATGTGGAGACCCAGTACTTC. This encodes CASSLLGTGDVETQYF.

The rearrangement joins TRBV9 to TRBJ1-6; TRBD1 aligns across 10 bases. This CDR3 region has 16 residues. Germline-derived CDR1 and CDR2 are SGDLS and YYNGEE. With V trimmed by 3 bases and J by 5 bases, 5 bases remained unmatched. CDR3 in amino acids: CASSGRDRGNNSPLHF. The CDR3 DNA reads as TGTGCCAGCAGCGGGCGGGACAGGGGAAATAATTCACCCCTCCACTTT.

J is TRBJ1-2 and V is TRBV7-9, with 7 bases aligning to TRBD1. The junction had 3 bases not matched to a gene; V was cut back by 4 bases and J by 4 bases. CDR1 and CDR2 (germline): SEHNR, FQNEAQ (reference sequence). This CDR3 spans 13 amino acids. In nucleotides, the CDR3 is TGTGCCAGCAGCTCCACAGGGGTCTATGGCTACACCTTC. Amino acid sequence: CASSSTGVYGYTF.

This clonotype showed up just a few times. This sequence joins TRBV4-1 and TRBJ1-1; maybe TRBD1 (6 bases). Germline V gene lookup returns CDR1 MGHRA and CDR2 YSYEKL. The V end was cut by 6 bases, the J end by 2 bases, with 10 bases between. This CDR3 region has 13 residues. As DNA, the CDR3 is TGCGCCAGCAGGCTGGGGGCCAACACTGAAGCTTTCTTT. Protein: CASRLGANTEAFF.

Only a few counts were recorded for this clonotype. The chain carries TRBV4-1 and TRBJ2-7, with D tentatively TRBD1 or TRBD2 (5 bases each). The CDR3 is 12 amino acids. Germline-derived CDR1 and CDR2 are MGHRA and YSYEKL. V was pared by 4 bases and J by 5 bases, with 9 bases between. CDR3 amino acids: CASSPGAHEQYF. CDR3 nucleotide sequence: TGCGCCAGCAGCCCCGGGGCCCACGAGCAGTACTTC.

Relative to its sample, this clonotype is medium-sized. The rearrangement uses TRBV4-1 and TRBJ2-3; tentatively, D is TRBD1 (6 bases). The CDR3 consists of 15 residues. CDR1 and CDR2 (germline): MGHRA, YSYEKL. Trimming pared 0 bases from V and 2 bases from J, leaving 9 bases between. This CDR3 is CASSQDQGPTDTQYF. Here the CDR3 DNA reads TGCGCCAGCAGCCAAGATCAGGGGCCCACAGATACGCAGTATTTT.

CDR3 in DNA: TGTGCTAGTGTCGACCGAAACCTTGAAGCTTTCTTT. As protein: CASVDRNLEAFF. J is TRBJ1-1 and V is TRBV12-5; D is ambiguous. The CDR3 sequence is 12 residues long. The germline gives CDR1 LGHNT, CDR2 FRNRAP. V dropped 7 bases and J dropped 7 bases, with 13 bases sitting between them.

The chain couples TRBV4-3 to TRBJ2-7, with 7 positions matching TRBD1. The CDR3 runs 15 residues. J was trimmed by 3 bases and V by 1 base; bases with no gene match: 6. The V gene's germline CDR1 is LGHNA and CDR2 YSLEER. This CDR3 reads CASSQALDRIYEQYF. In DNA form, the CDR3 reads TGCGCCAGCAGCCAAGCCCTGGACAGGATCTACGAGCAGTACTTC.

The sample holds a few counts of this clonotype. CDR3 nucleotide sequence: TGTGCCAGCAGCTTCGCCTTGGGGGGAGGGGAGCAGTTCTTC. Encoded protein: CASSFALGGGEQFF. V usage is TRBV11-2 and J usage is TRBJ2-1; the match to TRBD2 covers 7 bases. Germline-derived CDR1 and CDR2 are SGHAT and FQNNGV. The V and J ends lost 3 bases and 10 bases, in that order; junction bases with no gene match: 9. The CDR3 contains 14 residues.

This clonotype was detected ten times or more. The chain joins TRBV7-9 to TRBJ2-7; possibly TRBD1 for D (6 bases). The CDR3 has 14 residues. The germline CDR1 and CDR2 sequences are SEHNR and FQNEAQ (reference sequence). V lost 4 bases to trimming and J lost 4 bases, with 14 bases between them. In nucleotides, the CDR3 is TGTGCCAGCAGCTCGACAGGTGCTGGGTACGAGCAGTACTTC. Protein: CASSSTGAGYEQYF.

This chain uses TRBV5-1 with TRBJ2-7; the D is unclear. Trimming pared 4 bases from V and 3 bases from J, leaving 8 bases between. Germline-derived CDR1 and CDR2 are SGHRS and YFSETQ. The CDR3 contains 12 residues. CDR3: CASSGEFYEQYF. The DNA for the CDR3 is TGCGCCAGCAGCGGGGAATTCTACGAGCAGTACTTC.

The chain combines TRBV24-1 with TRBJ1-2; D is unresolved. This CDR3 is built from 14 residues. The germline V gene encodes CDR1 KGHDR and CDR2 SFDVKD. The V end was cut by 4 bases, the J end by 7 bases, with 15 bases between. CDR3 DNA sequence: TGTGCCACCAGTGAACGGAACCCCCAGAGTGGCTACACCTTC. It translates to CATSERNPQSGYTF.